This TCR beta chain was identified in a study of T cells in Graves' hyperthyroidism and ophthalmopathy. General observations from the study: Among thyroid clonotypes expanded above 0.001, most also appeared in blood.

Germline assignment: CDR1 KGHDR and CDR2 SFDVKD. CDR3 length: 15 residues. V dropped 5 bases and J dropped 6; count of bases not matched to a gene: 8. About this clonotype: The antigen is not known.

Amplified regions were TCR beta CDR3 sequences from RNA transcripts. TCR CDR3 regions were first amplified by RT-PCR with HTBI primers. MiXCR, run by TCRdb on the multiplex PCR reads, gives a single entry per CDR3 protein. Here the sample spans roughly 500,000 distinct CDR3 sequences, 35% to 55% being singletons. The specimen was peripheral blood or thyroid tissue (not recorded which). This sequence originates from an adult woman with Graves' disease, either hyperthyroidism or ophthalmopathy (not recorded which). This chain joins TRBV24-1 and TRBJ1-2; TRBD1 agrees at 10 bases. CDR3 in amino acids: CATSGQGQGINGYTF. The CDR3 DNA reads TGTGCCACCAGTGGTCAGGGACAGGGGATTAATGGCTACACCTTC.